These 24 T cell receptor beta chains share one sample of origin, sequenced in a study of T cell responses to AZD1222 COVID-19 vaccine. Profiling relied on immunoSEQ multiplex PCR, and the TCRdb table lists in-frame clones only, not all of them. The data contain about 59,000 clones, about 91% of them seen just once; the ten biggest clones take up roughly 6%. The sample here was peripheral blood, taken 28 days after the second AZD1222 dose. These receptors came from an adult who received the AZD1222 COVID-19 vaccine.

The chain couples TRBV6-4 to TRBJ2-3; no clear D. Germline loops: CDR1 MRHNA, CDR2 SNTAGT. V was trimmed by 6 bases and J by 2 bases, leaving 12 bases between them. This CDR3 has 14 amino acids. CDR3: CASSPSGYTDTQYF. As DNA, the CDR3 is TGTGCCAGCAGCCCGAGTGGTTACACAGATACGCAGTATTTT.

V usage is TRBV29-1 and J usage is TRBJ1-3; D is undetermined. Looked up from germline, CDR1 is SQVTM and CDR2 is ANQGSEA. V dropped 5 bases and J dropped 3 bases, with 8 bases sitting between them. The CDR3 sequence is 12 residues long. CDR3 in DNA: TGCAGCGTTAAGGCGGATGGAAACACCATATATTTT. This translates into CSVKADGNTIYF. Full variable domain (missing parts from reference TRBV29-1 and TRBJ1-3): SAVISQKPSRDICQRGTSLTIQCQVDSQVTMMFWYRQQPGQSLTLIATANQGSEATYESGFVIDKFPISRPNLTFSTLTVSNMSPEDSSIYLCSVKADGNTIYFGEGSWLTVV.

The chain carries TRBV7-2 and TRBJ2-7; 7 nucleotides agree with TRBD2. Germline CDR1 SGHTA, CDR2 FQGNSA. The CDR3 runs 14 residues. Trimming cost V 3 bases and J 3 bases; bases outside gene matches: 5. As DNA, the CDR3 is TGTGCCAGCAGCTTCCGGCTAGCGGACTACGAGCAGTACTTC. It codes for CASSFRLADYEQYF. Drawing the rest from reference TRBV7-2 and TRBJ2-7, the complete variable domain is GAGVSQSPSNKVTEKGKDVELRCDPISGHTALYWYRQSLGQGLEFLIYFQGNSAPDKSGLPSDRFSAERTGGSVSTLTIQRTQQEDSAVYLCASSFRLADYEQYFGPGTRLTVT.

The chain employs TRBV4-1 and TRBJ2-6; 8 nucleotides match TRBD1. Trimming removed 6 bases from V and 0 bases from J; junction bases left unmatched: 19. CDR3 length: 21 amino acids. Per germline, CDR1 MGHRA and CDR2 YSYEKL. The CDR3 region is CASRGFQRSGDRSSGANVLTF. CDR3 coding DNA: TGCGCCAGCAGAGGCTTTCAGAGATCCGGGGACAGGAGCTCTGGGGCCAACGTCCTGACTTTC.

The chain is built from TRBV10-1 and TRBJ2-7, with 11 bases identical to TRBD1. The ends lost 8 bases at V and 3 bases at J; junction bases unmatched: 3. The CDR3 sequence is 13 residues long. Looked up from germline, CDR1 is WNHNN and CDR2 is SYGVQD (reference sequence). In DNA, the CDR3 is TGCGCCAGCGGGGACAGGGGGGACTACGAGCAGTACTTC. Its translation: CASGDRGDYEQYF.

The V call is TRBV7-9, the J call TRBJ1-6; 7 bases align to TRBD1. Losses at the gene ends were 5 bases for V and 6 bases for J; bases not matched to a gene: 10. The germline V gene has CDR1 SEHNR and CDR2 FQNEAQ (reference sequence). There are 16 residues in the CDR3. The CDR3 DNA reads TGTGCCAGCAGCCACGACAGGGAGGGCCTTAATTCACCCCTCCACTTT. The encoded protein is CASSHDREGLNSPLHF.

This clone was recorded once. The chain carries TRBV5-4 and TRBJ2-2; D is undetermined. The germline V and J ends were trimmed by 0 bases and 6 bases, with 3 bases remaining between them. Germline loops: CDR1 SGHNT, CDR2 YYREEE (reference sequence). CDR3 size: 12 residues. This CDR3 is CASSLGAGELFF. CDR3 nucleotides: TGTGCCAGCAGCTTGGGCGCCGGGGAGCTGTTTTTT.

V gene TRBV5-4 combines with J gene TRBJ2-7, with a tentative D call TRBD1 (6 bases). Germline V gene data show CDR1 as SGHNT and CDR2 as YYREEE (reference sequence). Trimming shortened V by 0 bases and J by 2 bases, and 9 bases separated the two germline ends. There are 14 residues in the CDR3. In nucleotides, the CDR3 is TGTGCCAGCAGCTTGGATAACAGGGCCTACGAGCAGTACTTC. Its translation is CASSLDNRAYEQYF. Combining the CDR3 with reference TRBV5-4 and TRBJ2-7 gives the whole variable domain ETGVTQSPTHLIKTRGQQVTLRCSSQSGHNTVSWYQQALGQGPQFIFQYYREEENGRGNFPPRFSGLQFPNYSSELNVNALELDDSALYLCASSLDNRAYEQYFGPGTRLTVT.

The chain has TRBV5-1 and TRBJ2-7; no definite D call. CDR1 and CDR2 from the germline V gene are SGHRS and YFSETQ. The CDR3 loop spans 16 amino acids. With 0 bases removed from V and 2 bases from J, the gap between germline ends came to 15 bases. The CDR3 DNA sequence: TGCGCCAGCAGCTTGGATTCCCCGACCGCCACCTACGAGCAGTACTTC. It codes for CASSLDSPTATYEQYF.

The genes are TRBV19 and TRBJ2-2; 11 nucleotides agree with TRBD2. Trimming removed 4 bases from V and 4 bases from J; junction bases left unmatched: 5. The CDR3 has 16 residues. Germline V gives CDR1 LNHDA, CDR2 SQIVND (reference sequence). The CDR3 loop reads CASSNSGRAGTGELFF. CDR3 DNA sequence: TGTGCCAGTAGTAATAGCGGGAGGGCAGGCACCGGGGAGCTGTTTTTT.

This clone was detected only once. DNA of the CDR3: TGTGCCAGCAGCTTAGGGGGGGTTGAGGCCAAAAACATTCAGTACTTC. Amino acids: CASSLGGVEAKNIQYF. The gene calls are TRBV7-2 and TRBJ2-4; the D gene is possibly TRBD2 (6 bases). Germline V gene lookup returns CDR1 SGHTA and CDR2 FQGNSA. The CDR3 is 16 residues long. V lost 1 base and J 1 base, leaving 11 bases between the germline ends.

The sample holds one count of this clone. V usage is TRBV4-1 and J usage is TRBJ2-6; D gene uncertain. V lost 1 base to trimming and J lost 0 bases, with 10 bases between them. This CDR3 is 17 amino acids long. Germline values: CDR1 MGHRA, CDR2 YSYEKL. The CDR3 sequence is CASSQVTASSGANVLTF. CDR3 coding DNA: TGCGCCAGCAGCCAAGTTACAGCTTCCTCTGGGGCCAACGTCCTGACTTTC.

DNA for the CDR3: TGTGCCAGCAGCAAACGGAGGTGCCCCTACGAGCAGTACTTC. It specifies CASSKRRCPYEQYF. This chain uses TRBV21-1 with TRBJ2-7; the D segment call TRBD2 is taken from the table without a DNA check. TRBV21-1 is flagged as a pseudogene. This CDR3 region has 14 residues.

This clone was observed a few times. The chain employs TRBV29-1 and TRBJ1-5, with 8 nucleotides matching TRBD1. V shed 7 bases and J 1 base; nucleotides not matched to a gene: 3. The CDR3 loop spans 13 amino acids. CDR1 and CDR2 from the germline V gene are SQVTM and ANQGSEA. CDR3 in DNA: TGCAGCGCCCGGACAGGGAGCAATCAGCCCCAGCATTTT. This sequence encodes CSARTGSNQPQHF.

The gene calls are TRBV18 and TRBJ2-7, with 8 bases aligning to TRBD1. The V and J ends lost 6 bases and 10 bases, in that order; junction bases with no gene match: 8. The CDR3 spans 12 residues. Germline values: CDR1 KGHSH, CDR2 LQKENI. In DNA form, the CDR3 reads TGTGCCAGCTCGTCCGGACAGGGAAGCCAGTACTTC. Translated, it gives CASSSGQGSQYF.

This sequence joins TRBV11-3 and TRBJ2-7, with D possibly matching TRBD2 (6 bases). V lost 0 bases and J 5 bases, leaving 8 bases between the germline ends. Germline loops: CDR1 SGHNT, CDR2 YENEEA. This CDR3 has 13 amino acids. The CDR3 DNA is TGTGCCAGCAGCTTAGAGCGGGGCCACGAGCAGTACTTC. Residues: CASSLERGHEQYF.

The V gene is TRBV9, the J gene TRBJ1-3; no firm D call. V gave up 4 bases and J gave up 1 base, with 9 bases separating them. The CDR3 consists of 14 residues. In germline, CDR1 is SGDLS, CDR2 YYNGEE. The CDR3 here is CASSRSQSGNTIYF. The CDR3 region has the DNA TGTGCCAGCAGCCGGAGCCAGTCTGGAAACACCATATATTTT.

The chain links TRBV11-3 to TRBJ2-1, with 11 bases aligning to TRBD2. This CDR3 has 15 residues. Trimming removed 5 bases from V and 7 bases from J; junction bases left unmatched: 7. Germline V gene data show CDR1 as SGHNT and CDR2 as YENEEA. CDR3 DNA: TGTGCCAGCAGCCTCACTAGCGGGAGTAGGAATGAGCAGTTCTTC. Translation: CASSLTSGSRNEQFF.

The chain combines TRBV2 with TRBJ2-7; D might be TRBD1 (6 bases). The germline gives CDR1 SNHLY, CDR2 FYNNEI. Trimming took off 6 bases at V and 3 bases at J, with 15 bases between the two ends. CDR3 length: 14 residues. For the CDR3, the DNA is TGTGCCAGCAGGAAAACCGGGACAATCTACGAGCAGTACTTC. This translates into CASRKTGTIYEQYF. Filled out from reference TRBV2 and TRBJ2-7, the complete variable domain reads EPEVTQTPSHQVTQMGQEVILRCVPISNHLYFYWYRQILGQKVEFLVSFYNNEISEKSEIFDDQFSVERPDGSNFTLKIRSTKLEDSAMYFCASRKTGTIYEQYFGPGTRLTVT.

The V gene is TRBV5-1, the J gene TRBJ2-5; D unresolved. The CDR3 is 14 amino acids. Trimming took 4 bases from V and 9 from J, leaving 19 bases between them. Germline assignment: CDR1 SGHRS and CDR2 YFSETQ. The CDR3 region is CASSLPQDGTPQYF. For the CDR3, the DNA is TGCGCCAGCAGCCTCCCCCAGGACGGCACTCCCCAGTACTTC.

The chain has TRBV11-2 and TRBJ1-2; 7 bases fit TRBD1. The J segment lost 3 bases and the V segment lost 8 bases, leaving 3 bases of the junction unmatched. CDR1 is SGHAT, CDR2 FQNNGV, per germline. This CDR3 has 12 amino acids. CDR3: CASGTAYYGYTF. CDR3 bases: TGTGCCAGCGGGACAGCCTACTATGGCTACACCTTC. Using reference TRBV11-2 and TRBJ1-2 for the parts outside the CDR3, the full variable domain is EAGVAQSPRYKIIEKRQSVAFWCNPISGHATLYWYQQILGQGPKLLIQFQNNGVVDDSQLPKDRFSAERLKGVDSTLKIQPAKLEDSAVYLCASGTAYYGYTFGSGTRLTVV.

The chain joins TRBV5-1 to TRBJ1-2; 8 bases fit TRBD1. Germline V gene sequence: CDR1 SGHRS, CDR2 YFSETQ. The ends lost 0 bases at V and 8 bases at J; junction bases unmatched: 6. CDR3 length: 14 amino acids. CDR3 region: CASSLDQGARGYTF. DNA of the CDR3: TGCGCCAGCAGCTTGGACCAGGGGGCCCGGGGCTACACCTTC. The full variable domain, its missing parts supplied by reference TRBV5-1 and TRBJ1-2, is KAGVTQTPRYLIKTRGQQVTLSCSPISGHRSVSWYQQTPGQGLQFLFEYFSETQRNKGNFPGRFSGRQFSNSRSEMNVSTLELGDSALYLCASSLDQGARGYTFGSGTRLTVV.

This sequence joins TRBV7-9 and TRBJ1-2; 10 nucleotides agree with TRBD1. The CDR3 has 15 amino acids. V lost 5 bases and J lost 4; bases outside the gene matches: 7. Germline CDR1 and CDR2: SEHNR and FQNEAQ (reference sequence). The chain's CDR3 is CASSGGQGFPYGYTF. The CDR3, as DNA: TGTGCCAGCAGCGGGGGACAGGGGTTCCCCTATGGCTACACCTTC.

The chain carries TRBV5-1 and TRBJ2-7; unclear D gene. Looked up from germline, CDR1 is SGHRS and CDR2 is YFSETQ. Trimming took off 0 bases at V and 3 bases at J, with 7 bases between the two ends. The CDR3 totals 13 residues. The CDR3 loop reads CASSLEGIYEQYF. For the CDR3, the DNA is TGCGCCAGCAGCTTGGAGGGAATCTACGAGCAGTACTTC.